This is a list of T cell receptor beta chains from one sample in a study of beta chain features in type 1 diabetes. TCRdb keeps only in-frame clones here, not all; method: immunoSEQ multiplex PCR. Found here are just over 600,000 clones, around 15% of them singletons; the top ten hold about 0.087%. Sequencing input: naive CD4+ T cells from blood. All receptors derive from a man in his late teens or twenties in good health. Both conserved end residues are part of each CDR3. Fields, in order: CDR3 protein, CDR3 DNA, D gene, J gene, clone size, V gene. A D gene is named only where the DNA matches it firmly. A clone size is listed for some rows: how often the clone was seen (once, few, many), or a class if it is expanded.

CDR3 protein: CASSFGTVTSEAFF
CDR3 DNA: TGCGCCAGCAGCTTCGGGACAGTCACCTCTGAAGCTTTCTTT
D gene: TRBD1
J gene: TRBJ1-1
clone size: few
V gene: TRBV5-1

CDR3 protein: CASSYSSPGLAGEQYF
CDR3 DNA: TGTGCCAGCAGTTACTCGAGTCCGGGACTAGCGGGAGAGCAGTACTTC
D gene: TRBD2
J gene: TRBJ2-7
clone size: -
V gene: TRBV6-5

CDR3 protein: CAIGKDSLHEQYF
CDR3 DNA: TGTGCCATCGGTAAGGACAGTCTCCACGAGCAGTACTTC
D gene: -
J gene: TRBJ2-7
clone size: few
V gene: TRBV10-3

CDR3 protein: CASRLNSEGNQPQHF
CDR3 DNA: TGTGCCAGCAGGCTCAACTCAGAGGGCAATCAGCCCCAGCATTTT
D gene: -
J gene: TRBJ1-5
clone size: -
V gene: TRBV6-1

CDR3 protein: CASSQGTSGENYEQYF
CDR3 DNA: TGTGCCAGCAGCCAAGGGACTAGCGGGGAGAACTACGAGCAGTACTTC
D gene: TRBD2
J gene: TRBJ2-7
clone size: -
V gene: TRBV4-2

CDR3 protein: CASRQGRLSQETQYF
CDR3 DNA: TGTGCCAGCAGGCAGGGGCGATTATCCCAAGAGACCCAGTACTTC
D gene: -
J gene: TRBJ2-5
clone size: -
V gene: TRBV25-1

CDR3 protein: CASSLFGSGGEQPQHF
CDR3 DNA: TGTGCCAGCAGTTTATTTGGTTCCGGGGGCGAGCAGCCCCAGCATTTT
D gene: -
J gene: TRBJ1-5
clone size: -
V gene: TRBV7-2

CDR3 protein: CAWSVRAGGPYEQYF
CDR3 DNA: TGTGCCTGGAGTGTTAGGGCGGGGGGGCCCTACGAGCAGTACTTC
D gene: TRBD2
J gene: TRBJ2-7
clone size: -
V gene: TRBV30

CDR3 protein: CASTAQGEDGYTF
CDR3 DNA: TGTGCCAGCACCGCCCAGGGGGAGGATGGCTACACCTTC
D gene: TRBD1
J gene: TRBJ1-2
clone size: -
V gene: TRBV6-6

CDR3 protein: CASSNQGGHTEAFF
CDR3 DNA: TGCGCCAGCAGTAATCAAGGGGGACACACTGAAGCTTTCTTT
D gene: -
J gene: TRBJ1-1
clone size: -
V gene: TRBV5-1

CDR3 protein: CASSGSTVTNYGYTF
CDR3 DNA: TGTGCCAGCAGTGGTAGTACAGTGACTAACTATGGCTACACCTTC
D gene: -
J gene: TRBJ1-2
clone size: -
V gene: TRBV27

CDR3 protein: CASSPPQSGGIYGYTF
CDR3 DNA: TGTGCCAGCAGTCCCCCCCAATCGGGGGGGATCTATGGCTACACCTTC
D gene: -
J gene: TRBJ1-2
clone size: few
V gene: TRBV25-1

CDR3 protein: CASRADKAAQYF
CDR3 DNA: TGTGCCAGCAGAGCCGACAAGGCGGCGCAGTACTTC
D gene: -
J gene: TRBJ2-7
clone size: few
V gene: TRBV6-1

CDR3 protein: CASSGTVYNEQFF
CDR3 DNA: TGTGCCAGCAGCGGGACTGTCTACAATGAGCAGTTCTTC
D gene: -
J gene: TRBJ2-1
clone size: few
V gene: TRBV28

CDR3 protein: CASRAGPYEQYF
CDR3 DNA: TGTGCCAGCAGAGCGGGTCCCTACGAGCAGTACTTC
D gene: -
J gene: TRBJ2-7
clone size: -
V gene: TRBV2